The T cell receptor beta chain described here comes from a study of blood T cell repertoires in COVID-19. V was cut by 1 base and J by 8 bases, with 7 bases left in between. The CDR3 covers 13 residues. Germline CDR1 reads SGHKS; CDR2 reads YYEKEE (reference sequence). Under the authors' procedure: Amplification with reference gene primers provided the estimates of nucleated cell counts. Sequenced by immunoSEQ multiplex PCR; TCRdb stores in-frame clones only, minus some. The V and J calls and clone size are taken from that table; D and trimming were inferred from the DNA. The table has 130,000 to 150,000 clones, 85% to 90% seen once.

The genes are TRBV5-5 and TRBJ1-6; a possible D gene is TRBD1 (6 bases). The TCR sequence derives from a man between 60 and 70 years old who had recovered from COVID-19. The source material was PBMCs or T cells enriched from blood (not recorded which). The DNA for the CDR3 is TGTGCCAGCAGCTTGAAGGGGGATTCACCCCTCCACTTT. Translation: CASSLKGDSPLHF.